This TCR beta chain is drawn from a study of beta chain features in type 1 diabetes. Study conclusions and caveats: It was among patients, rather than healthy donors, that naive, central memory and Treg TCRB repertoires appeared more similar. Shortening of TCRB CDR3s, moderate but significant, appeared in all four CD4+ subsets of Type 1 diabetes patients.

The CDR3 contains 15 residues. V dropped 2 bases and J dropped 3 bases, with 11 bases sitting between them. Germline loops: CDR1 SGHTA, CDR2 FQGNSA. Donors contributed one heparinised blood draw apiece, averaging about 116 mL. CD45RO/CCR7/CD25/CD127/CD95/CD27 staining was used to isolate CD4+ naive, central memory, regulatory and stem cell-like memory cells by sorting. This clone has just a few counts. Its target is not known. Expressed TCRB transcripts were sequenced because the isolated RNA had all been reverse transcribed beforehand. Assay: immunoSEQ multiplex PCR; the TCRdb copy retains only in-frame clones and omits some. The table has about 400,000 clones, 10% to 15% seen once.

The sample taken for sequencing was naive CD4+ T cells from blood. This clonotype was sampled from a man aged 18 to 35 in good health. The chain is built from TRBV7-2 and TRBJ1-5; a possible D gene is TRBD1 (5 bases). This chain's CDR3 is CASSLSGFINQPQHF. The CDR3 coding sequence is TGTGCCAGCAGCTTATCAGGGTTCATCAATCAGCCCCAGCATTTT.